The 2 T cell receptor beta chains presented below share a single source sample, sequenced in a study of TIL therapy for anti-PD-1-resistant metastatic lung cancer. Sequencing used immunoSEQ v3. Here immunoSEQ multiplex PCR was the method, and the copy in TCRdb shows in-frame clones only, minus some. The sample consists of fewer than 40,000 clones, 74% of them appearing once. Described time point: pre-treatment sample, taken before nivolumab and TIL therapy. The starting material was blood, obtained at baseline. Every receptor here comes from a woman aged 30 to 85 with non-small cell lung cancer.

CDR3 residues: CASSVGGRETQYF. CDR3 nucleotides: TGTGCCAGCAGCGTCGGAGGACGAGAGACCCAGTACTTC. This sequence joins TRBV9 and TRBJ2-5; D is perhaps TRBD2 (5 bases). The germline V gene encodes CDR1 SGDLS and CDR2 YYNGEE. V gave up 2 bases and J gave up 4 bases, with 9 bases separating them. The CDR3 sequence is 13 residues long.

In its sample, this clone was seen once. At one end, the junction sequence differs from germline, possibly due to a read error. The J gene is TRBJ2-2, the V gene TRBV7-2, with D possibly matching TRBD2 (6 bases). Germline assignment: CDR1 SGHTA and CDR2 FQGNSA. The CDR3 runs to 16 residues. This CDR3 reads CANSSSTGLRTGELFF. For the CDR3, the DNA is TGTGCCAACAGCTCCTCGACGGGACTCCGCACCGGGGAGCTGTTTTTT.